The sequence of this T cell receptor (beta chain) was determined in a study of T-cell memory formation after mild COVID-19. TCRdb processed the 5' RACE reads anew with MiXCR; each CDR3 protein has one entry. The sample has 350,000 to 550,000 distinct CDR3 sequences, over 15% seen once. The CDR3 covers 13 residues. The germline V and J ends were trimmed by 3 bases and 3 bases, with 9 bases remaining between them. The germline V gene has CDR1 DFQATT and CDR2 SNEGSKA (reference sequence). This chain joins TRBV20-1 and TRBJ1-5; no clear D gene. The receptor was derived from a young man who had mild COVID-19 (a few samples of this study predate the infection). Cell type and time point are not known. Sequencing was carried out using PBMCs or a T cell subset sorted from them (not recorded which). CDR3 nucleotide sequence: TGCAGTGCTAGCCTCGACCTCAATCAGCCCCAGCATTTT. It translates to CSASLDLNQPQHF.